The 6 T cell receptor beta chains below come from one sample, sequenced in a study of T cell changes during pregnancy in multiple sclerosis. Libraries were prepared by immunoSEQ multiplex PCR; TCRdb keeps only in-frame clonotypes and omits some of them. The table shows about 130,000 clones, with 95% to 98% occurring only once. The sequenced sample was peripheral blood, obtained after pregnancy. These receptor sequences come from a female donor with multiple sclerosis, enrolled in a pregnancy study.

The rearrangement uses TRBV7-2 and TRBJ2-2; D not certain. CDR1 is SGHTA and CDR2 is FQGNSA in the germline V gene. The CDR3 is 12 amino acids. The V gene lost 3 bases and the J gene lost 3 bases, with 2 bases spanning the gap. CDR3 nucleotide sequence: TGTGCCAGCAGCTTCTACACCGGGGAGCTGTTTTTT. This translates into CASSFYTGELFF.

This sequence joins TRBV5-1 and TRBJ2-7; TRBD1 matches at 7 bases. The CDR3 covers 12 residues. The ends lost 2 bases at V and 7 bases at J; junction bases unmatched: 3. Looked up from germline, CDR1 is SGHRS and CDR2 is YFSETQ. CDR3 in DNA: TGCGCCAGCAGCTTACAGGGGCGGGAGCAGTACTTC. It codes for CASSLQGREQYF.

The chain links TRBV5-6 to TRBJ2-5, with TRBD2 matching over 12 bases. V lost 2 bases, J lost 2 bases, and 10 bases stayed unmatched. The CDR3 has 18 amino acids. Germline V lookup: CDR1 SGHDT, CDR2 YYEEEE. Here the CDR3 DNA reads TGTGCCAGCAGCTTCCCCGGGGGGACTAGCGGGCATCAAGAGACCCAGTACTTC. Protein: CASSFPGGTSGHQETQYF.

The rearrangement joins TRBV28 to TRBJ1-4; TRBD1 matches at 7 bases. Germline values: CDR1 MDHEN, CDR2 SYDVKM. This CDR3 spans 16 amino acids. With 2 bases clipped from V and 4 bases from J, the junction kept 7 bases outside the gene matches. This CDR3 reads CASSLPAGGLNEKLFF. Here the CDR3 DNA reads TGTGCCAGCAGTTTACCCGCAGGGGGACTTAATGAAAAACTGTTTTTT.

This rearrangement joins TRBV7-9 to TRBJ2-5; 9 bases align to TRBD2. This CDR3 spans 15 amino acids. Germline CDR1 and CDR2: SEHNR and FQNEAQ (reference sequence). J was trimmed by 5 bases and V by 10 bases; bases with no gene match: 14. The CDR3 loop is CATTGLLAGGETQYF. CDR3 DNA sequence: TGTGCCACCACAGGTTTACTAGCGGGCGGGGAGACCCAGTACTTC.

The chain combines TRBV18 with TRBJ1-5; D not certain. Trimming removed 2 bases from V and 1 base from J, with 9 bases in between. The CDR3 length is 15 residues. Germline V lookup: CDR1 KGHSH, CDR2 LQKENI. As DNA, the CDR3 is TGTGCCAGCTCACCAACGCGGGTGAGCAATCAGCCCCAGCATTTT. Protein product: CASSPTRVSNQPQHF.